This T cell receptor (beta chain) is drawn from a study of cytomegalovirus exposure and HLA in healthy donors. Study conclusions and caveats: Sequencing had likely introduced a cluster of highly shared sequence variants as an artifact. Indistinguishable V segments such as TRBV6-2 and TRBV6-3 were excluded.

The PCR had 60 Vbeta and 13 Jbeta primers. Produced via immunoSEQ multiplex PCR; TCRdb's table is partial and in-frame only. Counted here are some 190,000 clones, 76% occurring once; the ten biggest clones make up around 1.6%. In the case of this clone: Its specificity is unknown.

V lost 2 bases to trimming and J lost 5 bases, with 12 bases between them. CDR1 and CDR2 from the germline V gene are MDHEN and SYDVKM. The CDR3 length is 14 residues. The clonotype comes from a man aged 18 to 29 in good health and CMV-seronegative. Sequencing input: PBMCs. This chain connects TRBV28 to TRBJ1-1, with a tentative D call TRBD1 (6 bases). The CDR3 DNA reads as TGTGCCAGCAGTTTAGGGGGCGCGACAACTGAAGCTTTCTTT. This encodes CASSLGGATTEAFF.